This T cell receptor beta chain emerged from a study of T cell changes during pregnancy in multiple sclerosis. V gave up 4 bases and J gave up 2 bases, with 13 bases separating them. The CDR3 has 15 residues. Germline V gene sequence: CDR1 SGHAT, CDR2 FQNNGV. The data were produced by immunoSEQ multiplex PCR, yet TCRdb's version contains in-frame clones alone and is incomplete. This sample carries under 20,000 clones, under 90% of them seen once, and the ten largest clones take over 9%. Sequencing used CD8+ T cells from peripheral blood mononuclear cells, obtained after pregnancy. This receptor was obtained from a female donor with multiple sclerosis, enrolled in a pregnancy study. The chain joins TRBV11-2 to TRBJ2-3, with D possibly matching TRBD2 (5 bases). The DNA of the CDR3 is TGTGCCAGCAGCTCGCAGGACTTCCCCACAGATACGCAGTATTTT. This translates into CASSSQDFPTDTQYF.